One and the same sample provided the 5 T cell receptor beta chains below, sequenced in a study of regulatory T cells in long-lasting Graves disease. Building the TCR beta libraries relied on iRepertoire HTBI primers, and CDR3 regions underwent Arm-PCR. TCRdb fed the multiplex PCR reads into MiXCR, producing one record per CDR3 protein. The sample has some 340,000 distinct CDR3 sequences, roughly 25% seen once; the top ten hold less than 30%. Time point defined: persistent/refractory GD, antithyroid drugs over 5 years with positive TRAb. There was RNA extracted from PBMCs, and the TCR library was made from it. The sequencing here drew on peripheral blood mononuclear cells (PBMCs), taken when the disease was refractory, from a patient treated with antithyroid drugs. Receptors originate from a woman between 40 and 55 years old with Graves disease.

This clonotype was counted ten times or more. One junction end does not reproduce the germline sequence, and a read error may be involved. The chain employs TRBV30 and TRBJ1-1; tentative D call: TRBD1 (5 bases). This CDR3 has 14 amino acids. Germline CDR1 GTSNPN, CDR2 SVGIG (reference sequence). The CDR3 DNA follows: TGTGCCGGGAGGGACGCCCGAAAGAACACTGAAGCTTTCTTT. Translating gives CAGRDARKNTEAFF.

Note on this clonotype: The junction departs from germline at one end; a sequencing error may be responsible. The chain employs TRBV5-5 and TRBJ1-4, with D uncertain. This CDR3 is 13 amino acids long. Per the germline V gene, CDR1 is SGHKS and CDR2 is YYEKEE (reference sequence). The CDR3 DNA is TGTGCCGGCAGCTTGCGGCAAGGTGAAAAACTGTTTTTT. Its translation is CAGSLRQGEKLFF.

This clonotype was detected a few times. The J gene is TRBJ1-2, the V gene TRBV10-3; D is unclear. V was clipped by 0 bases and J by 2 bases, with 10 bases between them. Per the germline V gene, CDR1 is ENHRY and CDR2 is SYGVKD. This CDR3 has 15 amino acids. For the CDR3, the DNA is TGTGCCATCAGTGAGTCGAAAAGGGTCAACTATGGCTACACCTTC. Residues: CAISESKRVNYGYTF.

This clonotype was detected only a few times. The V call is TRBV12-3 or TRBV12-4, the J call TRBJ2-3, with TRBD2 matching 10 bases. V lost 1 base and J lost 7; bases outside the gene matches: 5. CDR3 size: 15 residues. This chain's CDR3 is CASSLEAGGVNTQYF. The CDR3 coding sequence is TGTGCCAGCAGTTTAGAAGCGGGAGGGGTGAATACGCAGTATTTT.

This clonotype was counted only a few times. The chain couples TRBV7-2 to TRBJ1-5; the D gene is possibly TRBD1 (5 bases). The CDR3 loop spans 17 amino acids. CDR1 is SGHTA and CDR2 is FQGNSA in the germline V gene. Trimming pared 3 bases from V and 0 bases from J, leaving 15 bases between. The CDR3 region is CASSFRARVYSNQPQHF. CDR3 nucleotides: TGTGCCAGCAGCTTCAGGGCAAGGGTGTATAGCAATCAGCCCCAGCATTTT.